These 10 T cell receptor beta chains were sequenced from one sample in a study of blood T cell repertoires in COVID-19. The table came from immunoSEQ multiplex PCR; TCRdb's copy has only in-frame clones and leaves some out. Of 150,000 to 200,000 clones listed, approximately 83% are singletons. The sample was peripheral blood. Receptor source: a man aged 50 or older with active or convalescent COVID-19.

V is TRBV7-9 and J is TRBJ1-1; tentatively, D is TRBD1 (5 bases). The V gene lost 5 bases and the J gene lost 0 bases, with 16 bases spanning the gap. Germline V CDR1 and CDR2: SEHNR, FQNEAQ (reference sequence). The CDR3 is made up of 16 amino acids. In nucleotides, the CDR3 is TGTGCCAGCAGCACTTCCAGGGCCCCAATGAACACTGAAGCTTTCTTT. This codes for CASSTSRAPMNTEAFF.

The table lists this clone with a count of one. The chain combines TRBV19 with TRBJ1-1; 8 bases agree with TRBD1. Losses at the gene ends were 3 bases for V and 7 bases for J; bases not matched to a gene: 7. Germline V CDR1 and CDR2: LNHDA, SQIVND (reference sequence). CDR3 length: 14 amino acids. This chain's CDR3 is CASSMRTGSGEAFF. The CDR3 region has the DNA TGTGCCAGTAGTATGAGGACAGGGTCTGGTGAAGCTTTCTTT.

This clone was picked up many times. This chain uses TRBV4-2 with TRBJ2-2; maybe TRBD2 (6 bases). This CDR3 contains 15 residues. Germline CDR1 and CDR2: LGHNA and YNFKEQ. V was trimmed by 1 base and J by 2 bases, leaving 8 bases between them. Written as DNA, the CDR3 is TGTGCCAGCAGCCAAGTGGAGGGAAACACCGGGGAGCTGTTTTTT. This translates into CASSQVEGNTGELFF.

The chain uses TRBV11-1 and TRBJ1-1; perhaps TRBD1 as D (6 bases). The ends were cut back, 5 bases at V and 0 bases at J, with 13 bases in the middle. CDR1 and CDR2 (germline): SGHAT, FQDESV (reference sequence). This CDR3 is built from 15 residues. The DNA of the CDR3 is TGTGCCAGCAGCCGACTGACAGGTGTGAACACTGAAGCTTTCTTT. Its translation: CASSRLTGVNTEAFF.

J is TRBJ2-1 and V is TRBV2; 8 bases match TRBD1. The CDR3 loop spans 15 amino acids. After removal of 4 bases from V and 8 bases from J, the junction contained 10 bases not matched to a gene. CDR1 SNHLY and CDR2 FYNNEI come from the germline V gene. The CDR3 coding sequence is TGTGCCAGCAGTGTCCCCGGGACAGGCAACGATGAGCAGTTCTTC. This gives the protein CASSVPGTGNDEQFF.

The chain recombines TRBV7-3 with TRBJ1-1; TRBD1 is a possible D gene (5 bases). The V gene lost 2 bases and the J gene lost 8 bases, with 21 bases spanning the gap. CDR3 length equals 16 residues. The germline gives CDR1 SGHTA, CDR2 FQGTGA. The CDR3 protein is CASSLFGAGRPPEAFF. Here the CDR3 DNA reads TGTGCCAGCAGCTTATTTGGGGCAGGTCGACCCCCCGAAGCTTTCTTT.

The chain carries TRBV27 and TRBJ2-2; 10 nucleotides align to TRBD1. V lost 5 bases to trimming and J lost 5 bases; unmatched junction nucleotides: 2. The CDR3 covers 14 residues. Germline loops: CDR1 MNHEY, CDR2 SMNVEV (reference sequence). For the CDR3, the DNA is TGTGCCAGCAGTCGACAGGGGGCGACCGGGGAGCTGTTTTTT. Residues: CASSRQGATGELFF.

The chain carries TRBV2 and TRBJ1-2; D unclear. The CDR3 is 14 amino acids. Germline loops: CDR1 SNHLY, CDR2 FYNNEI. The ends were cut back, 7 bases at V and 5 bases at J, with 17 bases in the middle. CDR3 DNA: TGTGCCAGCAAGCGGACCTTGGGGAGTTATGGCTACACCTTC. Translated, it gives CASKRTLGSYGYTF.

The rearrangement links TRBV14 to TRBJ2-3; D is undetermined. V lost 1 base and J 2 bases, leaving 7 bases between the germline ends. Germline values: CDR1 SGHDN, CDR2 FVKESK. The length of the CDR3 is 14 residues. In DNA form, the CDR3 reads TGTGCCAGCAGCCAAGTGCGAACCACAGATACGCAGTATTTT. Translated: CASSQVRTTDTQYF. Full variable domain (missing parts from reference TRBV14 and TRBJ2-3): EAGVTQFPSHSVIEKGQTVTLRCDPISGHDNLYWYRRVMGKEIKFLLHFVKESKQDESGMPNNRFLAERTGGTYSTLKVQPAELEDSGVYFCASSQVRTTDTQYFGPGTRLTVL.

The rearrangement uses TRBV10-3 and TRBJ1-6; D remains unclear. The V gene's germline CDR1 is ENHRY and CDR2 SYGVKD. Trimming stripped 2 bases from V and 10 bases from J, with 9 bases between. CDR3 length equals 13 residues. The CDR3 loop is CAISETDQSPLHF. The CDR3 region has the DNA TGTGCCATCAGTGAGACAGATCAATCACCCCTCCACTTT.